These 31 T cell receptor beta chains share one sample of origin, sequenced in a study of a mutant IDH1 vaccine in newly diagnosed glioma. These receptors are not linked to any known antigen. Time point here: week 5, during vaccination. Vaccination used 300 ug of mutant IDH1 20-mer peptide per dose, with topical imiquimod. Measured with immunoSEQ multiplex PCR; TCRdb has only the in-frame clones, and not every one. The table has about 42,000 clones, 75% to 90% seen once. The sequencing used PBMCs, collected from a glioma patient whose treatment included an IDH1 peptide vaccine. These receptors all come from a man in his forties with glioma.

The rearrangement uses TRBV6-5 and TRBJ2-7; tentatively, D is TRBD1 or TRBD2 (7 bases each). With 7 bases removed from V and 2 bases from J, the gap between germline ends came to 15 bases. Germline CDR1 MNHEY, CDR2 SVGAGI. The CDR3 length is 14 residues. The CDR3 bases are TGTGCCAGCACCGAAGCAGGGGGGGCCTACGAGCAGTACTTC. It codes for CASTEAGGAYEQYF.

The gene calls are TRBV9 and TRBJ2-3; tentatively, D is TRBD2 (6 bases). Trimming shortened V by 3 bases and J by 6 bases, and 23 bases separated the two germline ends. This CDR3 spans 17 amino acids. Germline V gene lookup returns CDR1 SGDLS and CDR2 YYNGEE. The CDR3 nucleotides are TGTGCCAGCAGCGGGACCTCGACTAGGTCTTGGATGGATACGCAGTATTTT. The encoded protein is CASSGTSTRSWMDTQYF.

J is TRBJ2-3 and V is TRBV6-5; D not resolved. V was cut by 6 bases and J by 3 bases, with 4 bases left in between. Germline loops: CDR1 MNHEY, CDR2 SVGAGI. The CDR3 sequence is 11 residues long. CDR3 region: CASRQTDTQYF. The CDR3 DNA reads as TGTGCCAGCAGGCAGACAGATACGCAGTATTTT.

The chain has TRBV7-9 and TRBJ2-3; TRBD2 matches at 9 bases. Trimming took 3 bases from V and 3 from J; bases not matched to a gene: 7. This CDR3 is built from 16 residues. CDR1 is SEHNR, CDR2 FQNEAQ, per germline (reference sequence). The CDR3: CASSFHGTSNTDTQYF. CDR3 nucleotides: TGTGCCAGCAGCTTCCACGGGACTAGCAATACAGATACGCAGTATTTT.

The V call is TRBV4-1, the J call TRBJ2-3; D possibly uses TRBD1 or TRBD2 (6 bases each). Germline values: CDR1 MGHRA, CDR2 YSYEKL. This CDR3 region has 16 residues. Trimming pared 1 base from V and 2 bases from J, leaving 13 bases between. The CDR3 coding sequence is TGCGCCAGCAGCCAAGGCTTGAGGGGGGTCACAGATACGCAGTATTTT. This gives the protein CASSQGLRGVTDTQYF.

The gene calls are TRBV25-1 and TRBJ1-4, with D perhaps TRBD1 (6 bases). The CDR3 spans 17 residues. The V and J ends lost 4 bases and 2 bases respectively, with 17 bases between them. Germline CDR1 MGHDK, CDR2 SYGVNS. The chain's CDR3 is CASSALQGRGTNEKLFF. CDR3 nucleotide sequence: TGTGCCAGCAGTGCCCTACAGGGAAGGGGGACTAATGAAAAACTGTTTTTT.

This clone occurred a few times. The CDR3 nucleotides are TGCGCCAGCAGCTTCTCAAAGGGCAATGAGCAGTTCTTC. It specifies CASSFSKGNEQFF. J is TRBJ2-1 and V is TRBV5-1; D unresolved. In germline, CDR1 is SGHRS, CDR2 YFSETQ. This CDR3 region has 13 residues. V lost 2 bases to trimming and J lost 6 bases, with 9 bases between them.

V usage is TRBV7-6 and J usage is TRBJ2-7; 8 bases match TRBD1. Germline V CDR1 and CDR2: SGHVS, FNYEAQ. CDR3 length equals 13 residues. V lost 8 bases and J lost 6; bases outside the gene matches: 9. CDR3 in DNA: TGTGCCAGCGCCGGGACAGGCGCCTCCGAGCAGTACTTC. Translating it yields CASAGTGASEQYF.

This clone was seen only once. This CDR3 reads CASSSGRAYNEQFF. The CDR3 DNA follows: TGTGCCAGCAGTTCCGGCAGGGCTTACAATGAGCAGTTCTTC. The chain is built from TRBV6-6 and TRBJ2-1; D may be TRBD1 (5 bases). V lost 4 bases to trimming and J lost 4 bases, with 11 bases between them. CDR3 size: 14 residues. Germline lookup yields CDR1 MNHNY and CDR2 SVGAGI (reference sequence).

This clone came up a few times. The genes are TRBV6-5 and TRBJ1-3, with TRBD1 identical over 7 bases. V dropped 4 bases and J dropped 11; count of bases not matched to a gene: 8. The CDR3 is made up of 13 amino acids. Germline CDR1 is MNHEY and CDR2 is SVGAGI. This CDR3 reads CASSSLKGGAIYF. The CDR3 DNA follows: TGTGCCAGCAGTTCTCTCAAAGGGGGCGCCATATATTTT.

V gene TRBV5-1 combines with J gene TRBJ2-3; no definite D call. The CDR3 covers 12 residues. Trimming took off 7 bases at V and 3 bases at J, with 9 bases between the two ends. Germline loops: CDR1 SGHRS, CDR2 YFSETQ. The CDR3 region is CASHEPTDTQYF. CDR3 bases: TGCGCCAGCCACGAGCCAACAGATACGCAGTATTTT.

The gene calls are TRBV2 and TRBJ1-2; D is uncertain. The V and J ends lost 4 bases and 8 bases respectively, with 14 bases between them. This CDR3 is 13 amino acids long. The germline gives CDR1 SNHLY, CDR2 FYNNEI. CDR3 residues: CASSGNTNWGYTF. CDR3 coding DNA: TGTGCCAGCAGTGGAAATACAAATTGGGGCTACACCTTC.

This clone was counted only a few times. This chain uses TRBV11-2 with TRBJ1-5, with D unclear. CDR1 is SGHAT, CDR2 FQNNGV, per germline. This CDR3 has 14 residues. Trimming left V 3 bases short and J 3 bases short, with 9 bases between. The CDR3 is CASSFPGNNQPQHF. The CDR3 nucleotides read TGTGCCAGCAGCTTTCCTGGCAACAATCAGCCCCAGCATTTT.

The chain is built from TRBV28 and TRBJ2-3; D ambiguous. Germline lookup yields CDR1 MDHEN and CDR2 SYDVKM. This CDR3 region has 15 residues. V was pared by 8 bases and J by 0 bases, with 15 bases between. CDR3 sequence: CASCETLDSTDTQYF. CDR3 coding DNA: TGTGCCAGCTGCGAAACCTTGGACAGCACAGATACGCAGTATTTT.

CDR3 nucleotide sequence: TGTGCCAGCAGCTTAGCCGGGACTAGTATCTCAGATACGCAGTATTTT. It is translated as CASSLAGTSISDTQYF. The J gene is TRBJ2-3, the V gene TRBV5-4, with 8 nucleotides matching TRBD2. The CDR3 is 16 residues long. With V trimmed by 2 bases and J by 4 bases, 9 bases remained unmatched. Germline loops: CDR1 SGHNT, CDR2 YYREEE (reference sequence).

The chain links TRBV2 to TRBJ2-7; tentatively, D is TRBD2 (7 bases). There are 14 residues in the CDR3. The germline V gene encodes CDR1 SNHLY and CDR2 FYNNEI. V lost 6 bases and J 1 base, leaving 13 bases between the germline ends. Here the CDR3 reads CASRGGLASYEQYF. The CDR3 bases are TGTGCCAGCAGGGGGGGGCTAGCATCCTACGAGCAGTACTTC.

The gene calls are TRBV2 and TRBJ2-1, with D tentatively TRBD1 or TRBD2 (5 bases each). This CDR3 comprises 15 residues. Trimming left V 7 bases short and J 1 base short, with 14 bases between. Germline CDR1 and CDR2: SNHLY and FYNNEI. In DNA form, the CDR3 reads TGTGCCAGCAAGGTGGGGACGGCGTCCTACAATGAGCAGTTCTTC. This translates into CASKVGTASYNEQFF.

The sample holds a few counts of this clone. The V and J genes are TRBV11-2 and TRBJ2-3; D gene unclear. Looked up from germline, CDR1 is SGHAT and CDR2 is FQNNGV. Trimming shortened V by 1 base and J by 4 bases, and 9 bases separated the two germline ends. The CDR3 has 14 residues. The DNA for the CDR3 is TGTGCCAGCAGCTTAGTTACTGGCGCAGATACGCAGTATTTT. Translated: CASSLVTGADTQYF. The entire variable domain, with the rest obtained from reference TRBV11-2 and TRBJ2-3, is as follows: EAGVAQSPRYKIIEKRQSVAFWCNPISGHATLYWYQQILGQGPKLLIQFQNNGVVDDSQLPKDRFSAERLKGVDSTLKIQPAKLEDSAVYLCASSLVTGADTQYFGPGTRLTVL.

CDR3 loop: CASSDTRRGEQFF. The CDR3 coding sequence is TGTGCCAGCAGTGACACCCGCCGGGGTGAGCAGTTCTTC. V usage is TRBV2 and J usage is TRBJ2-1, with TRBD2 as a possible D gene (5 bases). The CDR3 loop spans 13 amino acids. Germline CDR1 and CDR2: SNHLY and FYNNEI. Trimming removed 3 bases from V and 9 bases from J, with 12 bases in between.

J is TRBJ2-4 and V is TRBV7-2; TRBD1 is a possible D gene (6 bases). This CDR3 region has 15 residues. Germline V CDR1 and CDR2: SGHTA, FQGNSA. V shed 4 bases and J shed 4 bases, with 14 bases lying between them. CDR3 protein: CASSSQGTPKNIQYF. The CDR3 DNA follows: TGTGCCAGCAGCTCTCAGGGGACCCCTAAAAACATTCAGTACTTC.

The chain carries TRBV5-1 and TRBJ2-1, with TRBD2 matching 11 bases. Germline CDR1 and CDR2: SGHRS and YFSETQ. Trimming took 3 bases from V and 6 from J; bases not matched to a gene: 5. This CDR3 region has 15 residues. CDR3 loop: CASSSTSGSLNEQFF. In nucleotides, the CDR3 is TGCGCCAGCAGCTCCACTAGCGGGAGCCTCAATGAGCAGTTCTTC.

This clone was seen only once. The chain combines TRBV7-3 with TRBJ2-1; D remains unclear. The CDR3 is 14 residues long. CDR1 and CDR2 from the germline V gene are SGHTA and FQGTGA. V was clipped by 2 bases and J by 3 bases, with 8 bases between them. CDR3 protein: CASSLGRSYNEQFF. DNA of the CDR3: TGTGCCAGCAGCTTAGGGCGGAGCTACAATGAGCAGTTCTTC. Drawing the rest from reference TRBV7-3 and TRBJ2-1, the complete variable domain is GAGVSQTPSNKVTEKGKYVELRCDPISGHTALYWYRQSLGQGPEFLIYFQGTGAADDSGLPNDRFFAVRPEGSVSTLKIQRTERGDSAVYLCASSLGRSYNEQFFGPGTRLTVL.

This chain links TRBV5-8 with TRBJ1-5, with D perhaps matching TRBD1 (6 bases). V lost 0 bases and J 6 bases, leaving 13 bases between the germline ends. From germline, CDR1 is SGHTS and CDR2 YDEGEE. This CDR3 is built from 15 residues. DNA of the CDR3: TGTGCCAGCAGCTTGGGCAGGGGAGTTTCTCAGCCCCAGCATTTT. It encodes CASSLGRGVSQPQHF.

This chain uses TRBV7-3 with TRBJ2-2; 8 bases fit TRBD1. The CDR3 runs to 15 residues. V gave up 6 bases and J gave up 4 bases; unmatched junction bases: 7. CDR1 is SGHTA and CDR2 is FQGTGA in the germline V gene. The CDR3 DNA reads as TGTGCCAGCAGTGCGACAGGGGTCGGCACCGGGGAGCTGTTTTTT. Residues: CASSATGVGTGELFF.

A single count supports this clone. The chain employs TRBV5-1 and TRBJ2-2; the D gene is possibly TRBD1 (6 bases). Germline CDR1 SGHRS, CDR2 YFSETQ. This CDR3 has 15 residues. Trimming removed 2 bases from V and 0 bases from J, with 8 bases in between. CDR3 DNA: TGCGCCAGCAGCTTAGGGGGTACGAACACCGGGGAGCTGTTTTTT. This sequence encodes CASSLGGTNTGELFF.

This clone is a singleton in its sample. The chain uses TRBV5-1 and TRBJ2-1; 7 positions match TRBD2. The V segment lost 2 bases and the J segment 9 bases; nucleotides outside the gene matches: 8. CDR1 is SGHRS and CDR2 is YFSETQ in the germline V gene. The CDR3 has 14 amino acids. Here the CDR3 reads CASSFAGVGGEQFF. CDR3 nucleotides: TGCGCCAGCAGCTTCGCGGGAGTTGGGGGTGAGCAGTTCTTC. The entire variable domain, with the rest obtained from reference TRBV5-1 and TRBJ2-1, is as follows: KAGVTQTPRYLIKTRGQQVTLSCSPISGHRSVSWYQQTPGQGLQFLFEYFSETQRNKGNFPGRFSGRQFSNSRSEMNVSTLELGDSALYLCASSFAGVGGEQFFGPGTRLTVL.

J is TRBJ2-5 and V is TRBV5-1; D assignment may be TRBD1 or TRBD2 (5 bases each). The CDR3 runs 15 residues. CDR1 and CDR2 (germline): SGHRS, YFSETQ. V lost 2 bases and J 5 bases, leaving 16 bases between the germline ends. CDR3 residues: CASSLGDQYTETQYF. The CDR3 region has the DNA TGCGCCAGCAGCTTAGGGGACCAATACACGGAGACCCAGTACTTC.

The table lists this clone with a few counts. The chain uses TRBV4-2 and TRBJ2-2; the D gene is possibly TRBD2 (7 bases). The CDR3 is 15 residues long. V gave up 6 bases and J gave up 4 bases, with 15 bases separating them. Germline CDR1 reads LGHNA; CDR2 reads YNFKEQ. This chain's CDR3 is CASRTRGGGTGELFF. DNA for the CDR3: TGTGCCAGCAGAACCAGGGGAGGGGGCACCGGGGAGCTGTTTTTT.

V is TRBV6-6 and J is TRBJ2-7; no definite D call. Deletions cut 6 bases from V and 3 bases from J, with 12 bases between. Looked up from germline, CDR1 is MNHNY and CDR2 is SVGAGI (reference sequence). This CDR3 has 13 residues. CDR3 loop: CASSSTEVYEQYF. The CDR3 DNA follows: TGTGCCAGCAGCTCAACAGAAGTCTACGAGCAGTACTTC.

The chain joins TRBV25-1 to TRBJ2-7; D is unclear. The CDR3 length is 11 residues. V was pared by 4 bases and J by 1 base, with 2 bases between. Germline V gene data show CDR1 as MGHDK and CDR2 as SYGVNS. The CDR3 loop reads CASSVSYEQYF. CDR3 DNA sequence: TGTGCCAGCAGTGTTTCCTACGAGCAGTACTTC.

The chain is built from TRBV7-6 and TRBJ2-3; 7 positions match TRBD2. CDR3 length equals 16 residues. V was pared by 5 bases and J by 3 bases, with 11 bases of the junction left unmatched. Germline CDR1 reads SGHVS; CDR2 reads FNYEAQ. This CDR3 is CASSTAQWGGTDTQYF. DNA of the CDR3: TGTGCCAGCAGCACGGCGCAGTGGGGGGGTACAGATACGCAGTATTTT.